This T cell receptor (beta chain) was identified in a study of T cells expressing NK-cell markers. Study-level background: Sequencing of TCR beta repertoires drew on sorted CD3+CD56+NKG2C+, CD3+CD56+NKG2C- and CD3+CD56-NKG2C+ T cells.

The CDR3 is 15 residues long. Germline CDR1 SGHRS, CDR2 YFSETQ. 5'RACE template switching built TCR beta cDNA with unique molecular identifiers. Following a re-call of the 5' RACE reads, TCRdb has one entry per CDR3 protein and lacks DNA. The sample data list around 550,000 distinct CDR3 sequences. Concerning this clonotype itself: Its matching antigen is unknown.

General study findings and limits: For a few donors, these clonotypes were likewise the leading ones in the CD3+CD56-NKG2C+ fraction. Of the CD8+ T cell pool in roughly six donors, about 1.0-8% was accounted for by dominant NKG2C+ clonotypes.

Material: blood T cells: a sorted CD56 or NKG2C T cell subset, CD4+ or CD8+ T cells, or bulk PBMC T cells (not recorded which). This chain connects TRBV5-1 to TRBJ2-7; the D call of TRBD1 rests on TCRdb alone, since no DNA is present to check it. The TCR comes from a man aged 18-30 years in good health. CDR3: CASSRYQGPSYEQYF. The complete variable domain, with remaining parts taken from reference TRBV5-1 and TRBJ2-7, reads KAGVTQTPRYLIKTRGQQVTLSCSPISGHRSVSWYQQTPGQGLQFLFEYFSETQRNKGNFPGRFSGRQFSNSRSEMNVSTLELGDSALYLCASSRYQGPSYEQYFGPGTRLTVT.